The T cell receptor beta chain under discussion was sequenced for a study of graft-versus-host responses after intestinal transplantation. Study-wide background: Recipients had transplants, and these were multivisceral, liver-intestinal, or isolated intestinal.

As to this clone: Antigen specificity is unknown.

The protocol was immunoSEQ multiplex PCR, while the TCRdb copy is restricted to in-frame clones and leaves out a portion. This sample has about 82,000 clones, with 90% to 95% found just once. V lost 2 bases to trimming and J lost 6 bases, with 12 bases between them. The CDR3 spans 14 residues. The germline V gene encodes CDR1 LNHDA and CDR2 SQIVND (reference sequence). Study-level findings and limits: Some patients had graft-donor T cell macrochimerism, and their allografts showed high graft-versus-host to host-versus-graft clonal ratios. The study associated peak circulating GvH clone levels with early post-transplant HvG declines.

The receptor was isolated from a human donor who received an intestinal transplant. The chain is built from TRBV19 and TRBJ2-3, with D maybe TRBD1 (5 bases). This specimen consisted of unstimulated CD4+ T cells sorted from spleen or lymph node cells, obtained before intestinal transplant. In nucleotides, the CDR3 is TGTGCCAGTAGTATATCGGACACCAGGGATACGCAGTATTTT. Its translation: CASSISDTRDTQYF.